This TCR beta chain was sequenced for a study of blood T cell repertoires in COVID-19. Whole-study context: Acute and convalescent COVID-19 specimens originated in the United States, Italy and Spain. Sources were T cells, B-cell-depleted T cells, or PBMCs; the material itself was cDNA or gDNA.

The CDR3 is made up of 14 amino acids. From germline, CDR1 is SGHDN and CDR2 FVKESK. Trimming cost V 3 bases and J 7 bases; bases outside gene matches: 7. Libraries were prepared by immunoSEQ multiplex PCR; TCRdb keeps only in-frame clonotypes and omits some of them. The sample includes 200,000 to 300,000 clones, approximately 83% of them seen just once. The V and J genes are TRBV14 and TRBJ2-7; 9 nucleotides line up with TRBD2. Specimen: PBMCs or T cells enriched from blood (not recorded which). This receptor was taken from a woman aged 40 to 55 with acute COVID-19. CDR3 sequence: CASSHWREGREQYF. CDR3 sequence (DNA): TGTGCCAGCAGCCATTGGCGGGAGGGCCGTGAGCAGTACTTC.